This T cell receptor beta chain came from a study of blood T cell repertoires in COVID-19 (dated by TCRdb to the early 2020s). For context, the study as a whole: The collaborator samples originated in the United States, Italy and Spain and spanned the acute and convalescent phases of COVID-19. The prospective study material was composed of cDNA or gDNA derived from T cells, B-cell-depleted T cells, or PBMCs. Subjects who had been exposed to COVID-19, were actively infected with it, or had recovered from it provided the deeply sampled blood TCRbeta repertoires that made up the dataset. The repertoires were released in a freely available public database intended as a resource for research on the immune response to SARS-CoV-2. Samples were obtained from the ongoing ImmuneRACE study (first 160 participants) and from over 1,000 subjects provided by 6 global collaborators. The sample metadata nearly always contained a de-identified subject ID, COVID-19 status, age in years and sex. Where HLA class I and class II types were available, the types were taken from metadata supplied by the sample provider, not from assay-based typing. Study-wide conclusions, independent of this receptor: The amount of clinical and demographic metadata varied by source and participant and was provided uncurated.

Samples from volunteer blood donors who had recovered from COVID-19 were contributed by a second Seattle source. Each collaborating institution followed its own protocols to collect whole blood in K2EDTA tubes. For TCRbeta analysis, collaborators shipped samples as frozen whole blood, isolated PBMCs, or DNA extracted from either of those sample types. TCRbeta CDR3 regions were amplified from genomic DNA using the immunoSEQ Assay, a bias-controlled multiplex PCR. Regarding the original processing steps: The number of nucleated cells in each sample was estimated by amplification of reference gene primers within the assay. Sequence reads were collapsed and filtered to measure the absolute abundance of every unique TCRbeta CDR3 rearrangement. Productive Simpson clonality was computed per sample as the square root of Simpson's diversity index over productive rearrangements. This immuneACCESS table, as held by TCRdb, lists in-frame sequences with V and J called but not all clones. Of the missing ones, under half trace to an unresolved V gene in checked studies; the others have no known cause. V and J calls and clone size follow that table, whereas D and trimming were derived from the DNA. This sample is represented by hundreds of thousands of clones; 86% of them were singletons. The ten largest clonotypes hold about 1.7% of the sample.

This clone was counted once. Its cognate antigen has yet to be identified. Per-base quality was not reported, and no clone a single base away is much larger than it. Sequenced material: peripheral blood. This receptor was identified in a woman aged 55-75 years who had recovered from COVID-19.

At the DNA level, the sequence is TGTGCCAGCAGTTATCAGGCTACTAGCGGGGGCCCCGGGGGGACCCAGTACTTC. Its protein product is CASSYQATSGGPGGTQYF. Recombination joined TRBV6-2 or TRBV6-3 with TRBJ2-5, with 11 bases matching TRBD2. Inclusive of the bounding cysteine and phenylalanine, the CDR3 is 18 residues long. This entry keeps only the CDR3 DNA: 54 bases, framed from base 1. The junction shows trimming of 3 bases on V and 7 bases on J, and the gene matches do not reach 16 bases of it. CDR1 and CDR2 were assigned from the germline V gene as MNHEY and SVGEGT.